Listed below are T cell receptor beta chains from one sample, sequenced in a study of cytomegalovirus exposure and HLA in healthy donors. Profiled with immunoSEQ multiplex PCR; TCRdb holds only in-frame clones, not every one. The sample lists fewer than 150,000 clones; more than 80% were seen once. What was sequenced was PBMCs. The receptors derive from a woman aged 30 to 39 in good health and CMV-seropositive. The CDR3 runs from the conserved cysteine through the conserved F or W. A D gene is named only where the DNA matches it firmly. A clone size is listed for some rows: how often the clone was seen (once, few, many), or a class if it is expanded.

D: NA
V: TRBV6-5
J: TRBJ2-3
size: NA
CDR3: CASSYSGLGRTDTQYF
DNA: TGTGCCAGCAGTTACTCGGGGCTGGGCCGCACAGATACGCAGTATTTT

D: NA
V: TRBV5-4
J: TRBJ2-2
size: NA
CDR3: CASSESGTANTGELFF
DNA: TGTGCCAGCAGCGAATCCGGGACTGCGAACACCGGGGAGCTGTTTTTT

D: TRBD2
V: TRBV6-1
J: TRBJ2-5
size: NA
CDR3: CASSLLAGGQETQYF
DNA: TGTGCCAGCAGCCTACTAGCGGGGGGGCAAGAGACCCAGTACTTC

D: TRBD1
V: TRBV2
J: TRBJ1-2
size: NA
CDR3: CASQLRTGGTF
DNA: TGTGCCAGTCAGCTCCGGACAGGCGGCACCTTC

D: TRBD2
V: TRBV9
J: TRBJ2-2
size: NA
CDR3: CASSPGSGGANGELFF
DNA: TGTGCCAGCAGCCCCGGCTCGGGGGGGGCAAACGGGGAGCTGTTTTTT

D: TRBD2
V: TRBV2
J: TRBJ2-1
size: once
CDR3: CASSVRTSGGGGQFF
DNA: TGTGCCAGCAGTGTGCGGACTAGCGGGGGAGGGGGGCAGTTCTTC

D: NA
V: TRBV7-8
J: TRBJ2-3
size: NA
CDR3: CSLGDTQYF
DNA: TGTTCCCTAGGAGATACGCAGTATTTT

D: TRBD2
V: TRBV7-8
J: TRBJ2-1
size: few
CDR3: CASQLTSGSYNEQFF
DNA: TGTGCCAGTCAGCTTACTAGCGGATCTTACAATGAGCAGTTCTTC

D: NA
V: TRBV19
J: TRBJ1-1
size: NA
CDR3: CASSMAGMNTEAFF
DNA: TGTGCCAGTAGTATGGCAGGGATGAACACTGAAGCTTTCTTT

D: NA
V: TRBV11-2
J: TRBJ2-7
size: NA
CDR3: CASSLASAGRVEQYF
DNA: TGTGCCAGCAGCTTAGCGTCGGCGGGAAGGGTCGAGCAGTACTTC

D: NA
V: TRBV27
J: TRBJ1-4
size: NA
CDR3: CASSLYGEKLFF
DNA: TGTGCCAGCAGTTTATACGGTGAAAAACTGTTTTTT

D: NA
V: TRBV2
J: TRBJ1-1
size: once
CDR3: CASSGPAGFTEAFF
DNA: TGTGCCAGCAGTGGGCCCGCGGGGTTCACTGAAGCTTTCTTT

D: NA
V: TRBV28
J: TRBJ2-3
size: NA
CDR3: CASSFGGQGTDTQYF
DNA: TGTGCCAGCAGTTTCGGTGGTCAGGGCACAGATACGCAGTATTTT

D: NA
V: TRBV7-8
J: TRBJ2-2
size: few
CDR3: CASSVELYTGELFF
DNA: TGTGCCAGCAGCGTAGAACTTTACACCGGGGAGCTGTTTTTT

D: TRBD1
V: TRBV2
J: TRBJ2-2
size: NA
CDR3: CASMSGTANTGELFF
DNA: TGTGCCAGCATGTCCGGGACAGCTAACACCGGGGAGCTGTTTTTT

D: NA
V: TRBV7-8
J: TRBJ1-2
size: NA
CDR3: CASSPDSIYGYTF
DNA: TGTGCCAGCAGCCCGGACAGTATCTATGGCTACACCTTC

D: TRBD2
V: TRBV6-6
J: TRBJ2-7
size: NA
CDR3: CASSPRLAGEYEQYF
DNA: TGTGCCAGCAGCCCCCGACTAGCGGGAGAATACGAGCAGTACTTC

D: TRBD1
V: TRBV2
J: TRBJ1-4
size: once
CDR3: CASTPGGSYNEKLFF
DNA: TGTGCCAGCACCCCAGGGGGCTCATATAATGAAAAACTGTTTTTT

D: TRBD2
V: TRBV6-1
J: TRBJ2-5
size: NA
CDR3: CASSDASGGHFTQYF
DNA: TGTGCCAGCAGTGACGCTAGCGGGGGACATTTTACCCAGTACTTC

D: NA
V: TRBV7-3
J: TRBJ2-1
size: NA
CDR3: CASSPGAQGYNEQFF
DNA: TGTGCCAGCAGCCCCGGGGCTCAGGGGTACAATGAGCAGTTCTTC

D: NA
V: TRBV28
J: TRBJ2-1
size: NA
CDR3: CASGRHYNEQFF
DNA: TGTGCCAGCGGCAGACACTACAATGAGCAGTTCTTC

D: NA
V: TRBV15
J: TRBJ1-1
size: NA
CDR3: CATRGAVNTEAFF
DNA: TGTGCCACCAGAGGGGCGGTAAACACTGAAGCTTTCTTT

D: TRBD2
V: TRBV4-2
J: TRBJ2-3
size: NA
CDR3: CASSQDGGTSGTITDTQYF
DNA: TGTGCCAGCAGCCAAGATGGTGGGACTAGCGGTACCATCACAGATACGCAGTATTTT

D: NA
V: TRBV7-6
J: TRBJ2-7
size: once
CDR3: CASSQAASGDEQYF
DNA: TGTGCCAGCAGCCAGGCAGCCAGCGGTGACGAGCAGTACTTC

D: NA
V: TRBV9
J: TRBJ2-6
size: NA
CDR3: CASSVAGSGANVLTF
DNA: TGTGCCAGCAGCGTAGCAGGGTCTGGGGCCAACGTCCTGACTTTC

D: NA
V: TRBV19
J: TRBJ1-2
size: NA
CDR3: CASSIKGRQGYTF
DNA: TGTGCCAGTAGTATAAAGGGGCGGCAAGGCTACACCTTC

D: TRBD1
V: TRBV7-8
J: TRBJ1-4
size: NA
CDR3: CASSLRDRTNEKLFF
DNA: TGTGCCAGCAGCTTGCGGGACAGAACTAATGAAAAACTGTTTTTT

D: NA
V: TRBV28
J: TRBJ2-7
size: NA
CDR3: CASSLRGGSYEQYF
DNA: TGTGCCAGCAGTTTAAGAGGGGGCTCCTACGAGCAGTACTTC

D: TRBD1
V: TRBV18
J: TRBJ2-7
size: NA
CDR3: CASSPGQATIYEQYF
DNA: TGTGCCAGCTCACCAGGACAGGCGACCATCTACGAGCAGTACTTC

D: NA
V: TRBV6-5
J: TRBJ2-7
size: NA
CDR3: CASSLPWTVYEQYF
DNA: TGTGCCAGCAGTCTCCCTTGGACAGTCTACGAGCAGTACTTC

D: TRBD2
V: TRBV7-8
J: TRBJ2-2
size: NA
CDR3: CASSLKGASGGSNTGELFF
DNA: TGTGCCAGCAGCTTAAAAGGCGCTAGCGGGGGGTCGAACACCGGGGAGCTGTTTTTT

D: NA
V: TRBV7-2
J: TRBJ2-7
size: NA
CDR3: CASSLEGTTSSYEQYF
DNA: TGTGCCAGCAGCTTAGAAGGGACAACGAGCTCCTACGAGCAGTACTTC

D: TRBD1
V: TRBV6-1
J: TRBJ2-3
size: NA
CDR3: CASSSGQGRTDTQYF
DNA: TGTGCCAGCAGCTCCGGACAGGGGAGGACAGATACGCAGTATTTT

D: NA
V: TRBV5-1
J: TRBJ2-3
size: NA
CDR3: CASSLEPSSDTQYF
DNA: TGCGCCAGCAGCTTGGAACCTAGCTCAGATACGCAGTATTTT

D: NA
V: TRBV21-1
J: TRBJ1-3
size: NA
CDR3: CASARDIRTIYF
DNA: TGTGCCAGCGCTAGGGACATTCGAACCATATATTTT

D: NA
V: TRBV28
J: TRBJ1-3
size: NA
CDR3: CASSSFFDKFLSGNTIYF
DNA: TGTGCCAGCAGTTCCTTCTTCGACAAGTTCCTCTCTGGAAACACCATATATTTT

D: NA
V: TRBV4-1
J: TRBJ2-2
size: NA
CDR3: CASSLPPGWQPNTGELFF
DNA: TGCGCCAGCAGCCTACCGCCCGGGTGGCAGCCAAACACCGGGGAGCTGTTTTTT

D: NA
V: TRBV11-2
J: TRBJ2-7
size: NA
CDR3: CASSRQSYEQYF
DNA: TGTGCCAGCAGTCGACAATCCTACGAGCAGTACTTC